This T cell receptor beta chain was captured by sequencing in a study of shared clonotypes between healthy human individuals. About this clone itself: The target antigen is unknown. This CDR3 is also generated by other DNA sequences in the sample.

Assay: immunoSEQ multiplex PCR; the TCRdb copy retains only in-frame clones and omits some. The data hold a few million clones, with 85% to 95% observed a single time. Study outcomes and limitations: Sampling used blood alone; tissue repertoires probably differ. Naive subsets generally had larger estimated richness than memory subsets. Non-shared clonotypes were found to have lower generation probabilities than the clonotypes that were shared by all four of the sorted-subset donors.

Material: naive CD4+ T cells from PBMCs. Regarding subset: CD45RA+ positively selected. The sequence derives from a man aged 18 to 30 in good health. Some clones in this sample may be carry-over from other donors' samples.

This CDR3 reads CASSLGRSSGNTIYF. The CDR3 DNA reads as TGTGCCAGCAGCTTAGGCAGGAGCTCTGGAAACACCATATATTTT. The chain joins TRBV5-4 to TRBJ1-3; unclear D gene. CDR1 and CDR2 from the germline V gene are SGHNT and YYREEE (reference sequence). This CDR3 region has 15 residues. Trimming took off 2 bases at V and 0 bases at J, with 9 bases between the two ends.